This TCR beta chain was sequenced during a study of blood T cell repertoires in COVID-19. In the study overall: Samples came from the United States, Italy and Spain, spanning acute and convalescent COVID-19. T cells, B-cell-depleted T cells, or PBMCs supplied cDNA or gDNA.

Per the authors' pipeline: Amplified reference gene primers provided the basis for estimating nucleated cell counts. Some clones are missing from TCRdb's copy, which holds only in-frame ones; the method was immunoSEQ multiplex PCR. V, J and clone size are taken as reported in that table, and D and trimming were inferred from the DNA itself. The sample lists approximately 170,000 clones, more than 90% occurring once. CDR3 length: 14 residues. Trimming took 5 bases from V and 1 from J; bases not matched to a gene: 2. Germline V gene data show CDR1 as KGHDR and CDR2 as SFDVKD. This TCR was sampled from a man in his sixties with active or convalescent COVID-19. This rearrangement joins TRBV24-1 to TRBJ2-3; 7 positions agree with TRBD1. Specimen: peripheral blood. This CDR3 is CATSVTGGTDTQYF. CDR3 bases: TGTGCCACCAGTGTCACAGGGGGCACAGATACGCAGTATTTT.